This TCR beta chain appears in the sequencing data of a study of T cells in women clearing cervical HPV infection. Study results and caveats: TRBV6-7 relative abundance averaged around 0.11% in cases and 0.15% to 0.2% in controls. CIN3+ cases had significantly higher TCR repertoire richness than controls, but evenness did not differ.

Assay used: immunoSEQ multiplex PCR; TCRdb lists only in-frame clones, some missing. The table for this sample gives 31,000 or so clones. Cervical HPV DNA detected by MY09/MY11 PCR, typed by dot-blot. About this clone: The antigen remains unidentified. The CDR3 goes on 3 residues after the read ends, and that part is filled in from the germline J gene.

Germline CDR1 DFQATT, CDR2 SNEGSKA (reference sequence). The CDR3 is made up of 13 amino acids. V lost 5 bases and J lost 5; bases outside the gene matches: 6. The sequence was obtained from a woman aged 18-70 years with a cervical HPV16 infection that either progressed to CIN3+ or cleared (not recorded which). The chain couples TRBV20-1 to TRBJ2-3; 8 nucleotides agree with TRBD2. Sequencing was performed on blood buffy coat. The CDR3 sequence is CSAYSGIKDTQYF. The DNA read from the CDR3 is TGCAGTGCTTATAGCGGGATCAAAGATACG.